There are a few counts of the clone carrying this T cell receptor (beta chain). Its cognate antigen is unknown. The data derive from a study of cytomegalovirus exposure and HLA in healthy donors. Sequencing was performed with immunoSEQ multiplex PCR; in TCRdb, only in-frame clones are kept and a portion is missing. In the table there are 150,000 to 200,000 clones, around 84% of which are singletons. Study findings and constraints: Subsequent analysis revealed that first-cohort TCR clusters tended to co-occur in the roughly 120 validation repertoires. Reportedly, cytomegalovirus status was diagnosed with high sensitivity and specificity.

The clonotype originates from a man younger than 35 in good health and CMV-seropositive. Input material: PBMCs.

The CDR3 sequence: CASSLGLLGGTDTQYF. The CDR3 DNA reads TGTGCCAGCAGCTTGGGGCTCTTGGGGGGGACAGATACGCAGTATTTT. This chain links TRBV5-4 with TRBJ2-3; 7 positions match TRBD2. Per germline, CDR1 SGHNT and CDR2 YYREEE (reference sequence). There are 16 residues in the CDR3. The V and J ends lost 0 bases and 3 bases, in that order; junction bases with no gene match: 7.